A selection of T cell receptor beta chains follows, all from one sample in a study of shared clonotypes between healthy human individuals. Profiling relied on immunoSEQ multiplex PCR, and the TCRdb table lists in-frame clones only, not all of them. The sample consists of roughly 1,800,000 clones, about 95% of them appearing once. The sample was naive CD8+ T cells sorted from blood. These receptors originate from a man in his late teens or twenties in good health. Both conserved end residues are part of each CDR3. D genes are given only for firm matches. Expanded clones get a size class; other rows say once, few or many, or leave the size out.

V gene	D gene	clone size	J gene	CDR3 protein	CDR3 DNA
TRBV2	-	once	TRBJ2-1	CASSTPVGIPYNEQFF	TGTGCCAGCAGTACTCCTGTCGGGATCCCCTACAATGAGCAGTTCTTC
TRBV5-6	-	-	TRBJ1-4	CASSLSSQGLTNEKLFF	TGTGCCAGCAGCTTGTCCTCGCAGGGTCTCACTAATGAAAAACTGTTTTTT
TRBV2	TRBD1	once	TRBJ2-2	CASSPRGPFVGELFF	TGTGCCAGCAGCCCCAGGGGGCCTTTTGTCGGGGAGCTGTTTTTT
TRBV19	-	-	TRBJ2-7	CASSIDLVRRRGTVEQYF	TGTGCCAGTAGTATAGATCTGGTCAGGCGCCGCGGGACGGTCGAGCAGTACTTC
TRBV29-1	-	-	TRBJ2-3	CSVELEWRDTQYF	TGCAGCGTTGAATTAGAATGGAGAGATACGCAGTATTTT
TRBV4-1	-	once	TRBJ1-3	CASSSRDGSGNTIYF	TGCGCCAGCAGCTCACGGGACGGCTCTGGAAACACCATATATTTT
TRBV6-6	TRBD1	once	TRBJ2-7	CASGQGFEQYF	TGTGCCAGCGGACAGGGCTTCGAGCAGTACTTC
TRBV28	TRBD1	-	TRBJ1-6	CASSHWTGWYNSPLHF	TGTGCCAGCAGCCATTGGACAGGGTGGTATAATTCACCCCTCCACTTT
TRBV6-6	-	-	TRBJ2-1	CASALADEQFF	TGTGCCAGCGCTCTTGCGGATGAGCAGTTCTTC
TRBV6-6	-	-	TRBJ2-1	CASSYAQGYNEQFF	TGTGCCAGCAGTTACGCCCAGGGATACAATGAGCAGTTCTTC
TRBV4-1	-	-	TRBJ1-1	CASSQDPRNTEAFF	TGCGCCAGCAGCCAAGATCCTCGGAACACTGAAGCTTTCTTT
TRBV5-6	TRBD1	-	TRBJ2-7	CASSLNRDSEYF	TGTGCCAGCAGCTTAAACCGGGACAGCGAGTACTTC
TRBV7-3	-	-	TRBJ2-1	CASSHEGGFGNEQFF	TGTGCCAGCAGCCATGAGGGTGGTTTTGGCAATGAGCAGTTCTTC
TRBV6-6	TRBD1	-	TRBJ1-1	CASSAGQGENTEAFF	TGTGCCAGCAGTGCGGGACAGGGGGAGAACACTGAAGCTTTCTTT
TRBV29-1	TRBD1	-	TRBJ2-2	CSVEDGQGATTGELFF	TGCAGCGTTGAAGACGGACAGGGGGCGACCACCGGGGAGCTGTTTTTT
TRBV28	-	-	TRBJ2-1	CASSLSVDGGRNEQFF	TGTGCCAGCAGTTTATCGGTCGATGGGGGCCGCAATGAGCAGTTCTTC